Below, 29 T cell receptor beta chains from the same sample are listed, as sequenced in a study of cytomegalovirus exposure and HLA in healthy donors. This PCR relied on a set of 60 Vbeta primers and 13 Jbeta primers. The table came from immunoSEQ multiplex PCR; TCRdb's copy has only in-frame clones and leaves some out. Among 57,000 or so clones listed, about four fifths were seen once. Source material: PBMCs. Every receptor here comes from a man aged 50 to 60 in good health and CMV-seropositive.

The chain employs TRBV18 and TRBJ1-3, with D tentatively TRBD1 (6 bases). The CDR3 contains 13 residues. The ends were cut back, 6 bases at V and 8 bases at J, with 14 bases in the middle. Per germline, CDR1 KGHSH and CDR2 LQKENI. The CDR3 loop is CASSEGQEYTIYF. CDR3 bases: TGTGCCAGCTCCGAGGGACAAGAGTACACCATATATTTT.

V gene TRBV4-1 combines with J gene TRBJ1-1, with TRBD1 identical over 7 bases. The CDR3 has 15 amino acids. Germline assignment: CDR1 MGHRA and CDR2 YSYEKL. V dropped 1 base and J dropped 8; count of bases not matched to a gene: 10. The CDR3 sequence: CASSQGRQGLLEAFF. CDR3 DNA: TGCGCCAGCAGCCAAGGAAGACAGGGACTGTTGGAAGCTTTCTTT.

DNA for the CDR3: TGCGCCAGCAGCCAAGGGACTTCTTACAATGAGCAGTTCTTC. Amino acids: CASSQGTSYNEQFF. This rearrangement joins TRBV4-3 to TRBJ2-1, with a weak D call TRBD2 (5 bases). From germline, CDR1 is LGHNA and CDR2 YSLEER. Trimming removed 1 base at V and 4 bases at J, with 8 bases between. The CDR3 runs to 14 residues.

The chain combines TRBV11-2 with TRBJ1-3, with 8 positions matching TRBD1. Losses at the gene ends were 6 bases for V and 0 bases for J; bases not matched to a gene: 7. The CDR3 runs 16 residues. The germline V gene has CDR1 SGHAT and CDR2 FQNNGV. In DNA, the CDR3 is TGTGCCAGCAGTACCGGGACAGGCGGCTCTGGAAACACCATATATTTT. It is translated as CASSTGTGGSGNTIYF.

V and J are TRBV19 and TRBJ2-2; TRBD2 agrees at 7 bases. The germline V gene encodes CDR1 LNHDA and CDR2 SQIVND (reference sequence). The V gene end was trimmed by 11 bases and the J gene end by 6 bases; junction bases not matched to a gene: 9. CDR3 length: 13 amino acids. For the CDR3, the DNA is TGTGCCGGCCGAGGAGGGAGGGCCGGGGAGCTGTTTTTT. Its protein is CAGRGGRAGELFF.

Only a few counts were recorded for this clone. The chain combines TRBV7-8 with TRBJ2-7; 9 nucleotides align to TRBD1. This CDR3 contains 15 residues. Germline V lookup: CDR1 SGHVS, CDR2 FQNEAQ. With 5 bases clipped from V and 4 bases from J, the junction kept 9 bases outside the gene matches. The CDR3 sequence: CASSIRRDREYEQYF. DNA of the CDR3: TGTGCCAGCAGCATCCGCCGGGACAGGGAATACGAGCAGTACTTC.

This chain uses TRBV19 with TRBJ2-3; possibly TRBD1 for D (6 bases). The CDR3 length is 15 residues. V dropped 9 bases and J dropped 5 bases, with 21 bases sitting between them. The germline CDR1 and CDR2 sequences are LNHDA and SQIVND (reference sequence). The CDR3 region is CARNGRGPSQDTQYF. In nucleotides, the CDR3 is TGTGCCAGAAACGGCAGGGGCCCCTCCCAAGATACGCAGTATTTT.

This chain connects TRBV6-1 to TRBJ1-3, with D hard to call. Germline CDR1 and CDR2: MNHNS and SASEGT. V lost 6 bases and J 4 bases, leaving 16 bases between the germline ends. CDR3 length: 15 amino acids. The CDR3 loop reads CASRTKGGGGNTIYF. The CDR3 nucleotides are TGTGCCAGCAGGACTAAGGGTGGCGGGGGAAACACCATATATTTT.

The chain employs TRBV28 and TRBJ2-2, with D tentatively TRBD2 (6 bases). The length of the CDR3 is 17 residues. The ends were cut back, 6 bases at V and 4 bases at J, with 21 bases in the middle. Germline V lookup: CDR1 MDHEN, CDR2 SYDVKM. The CDR3 spells CASSSGTGVLGTGELFF. The DNA of the CDR3 is TGTGCCAGCAGCTCCGGGACTGGGGTTTTAGGCACCGGGGAGCTGTTTTTT.

The V and J genes are TRBV4-3 and TRBJ2-7; tentative D call: TRBD2 (6 bases). The germline V and J ends were trimmed by 3 bases and 3 bases, with 9 bases remaining between them. The CDR3 covers 13 residues. Germline V gene sequence: CDR1 LGHNA, CDR2 YSLEER. CDR3 sequence reads: CASSQGLSYEQYF. The DNA of the CDR3 is TGCGCCAGCAGCCAGGGACTTAGCTACGAGCAGTACTTC.

About this clone: One base separates it from a far larger clone, so it is likely a read error. The rearrangement links TRBV15 to TRBJ2-5, with 9 bases that match TRBD1. CDR3 length: 15 residues. Per the germline V gene, CDR1 is LNHNV and CDR2 is YYDKDF (reference sequence). The CDR3 loop reads CDTSLQGAPGETQYF. In nucleotides, the CDR3 is TGTGACACCAGTTTACAGGGGGCGCCTGGGGAGACCCAGTACTTC.

CDR3 residues: CASSQTGGTGELFF. CDR3 sequence (DNA): TGTGCCAGCAGCCAGACGGGAGGCACCGGGGAGCTGTTTTTT. This chain links TRBV14 with TRBJ2-2; 7 bases fit TRBD2. The V gene end was trimmed by 3 bases and the J gene end by 4 bases; junction bases not matched to a gene: 2. Germline V gives CDR1 SGHDN, CDR2 FVKESK. This CDR3 contains 14 residues. Combining the CDR3 with reference TRBV14 and TRBJ2-2 gives the whole variable domain EAGVTQFPSHSVIEKGQTVTLRCDPISGHDNLYWYRRVMGKEIKFLLHFVKESKQDESGMPNNRFLAERTGGTYSTLKVQPAELEDSGVYFCASSQTGGTGELFFGEGSRLTVL.

The J gene is TRBJ1-6, the V gene TRBV18, with 8 bases matching TRBD1. V gave up 0 bases and J gave up 9 bases; unmatched junction bases: 7. The CDR3 has 16 amino acids. Germline-derived CDR1 and CDR2 are KGHSH and LQKENI. The CDR3 loop reads CASSPPRTGKSSPLHF. In nucleotides, the CDR3 is TGTGCCAGCTCACCACCCAGGACAGGGAAAAGTTCACCCCTCCACTTT.

This clone is a singleton in its sample. This CDR3 fails to terminate in the conserved phenylalanine or tryptophan, so it likely reflects a read error. The chain links TRBV29-1 to TRBJ1-1; TRBD1 matches at 9 bases. There are 13 residues in the CDR3. The J segment lost 11 bases and the V segment lost 0 bases, leaving 7 bases of the junction unmatched. Germline assignment: CDR1 SQVTM and CDR2 ANQGSEA. CDR3: CSVEDRDRVKAFL. DNA for the CDR3: TGCAGCGTTGAAGACCGGGACAGGGTGAAGGCTTTCTTG.

The chain links TRBV6-5 to TRBJ1-2; D might be TRBD1 (6 bases). V lost 5 bases, J lost 4 bases, and 11 bases lay in between. CDR1 is MNHEY, CDR2 SVGAGI, per germline. This CDR3 spans 13 amino acids. DNA for the CDR3: TGTGCCAGCAGTCTCCAACAGGGCTATGGCTACACCTTC. Protein product: CASSLQQGYGYTF.

The V gene is TRBV6-5, the J gene TRBJ1-5; 10 positions agree with TRBD1. V lost 2 bases to trimming and J lost 6 bases; unmatched junction nucleotides: 1. Germline V gene lookup returns CDR1 MNHEY and CDR2 SVGAGI. The CDR3 extends over 14 amino acids. The CDR3 spells CASSYDRGLQPQHF. The CDR3 DNA is TGTGCCAGCAGTTACGACAGGGGGCTTCAGCCCCAGCATTTT.

The V gene is TRBV14, the J gene TRBJ2-5; 11 bases are a match to TRBD1. Germline loops: CDR1 SGHDN, CDR2 FVKESK. The CDR3 spans 15 residues. V shed 3 bases, J shed 5 bases, and the junction held 5 bases outside the gene matches. CDR3 sequence reads: CASSHGQGARETQYF. Here the CDR3 DNA reads TGTGCCAGCAGCCACGGACAGGGGGCGCGGGAGACCCAGTACTTC.

CDR3 sequence: CAGLLTPKGNYGYTF. The DNA of the CDR3 is TGTGCCGGCCTCCTTACCCCGAAGGGGAACTATGGCTACACCTTC. This chain connects TRBV21-1 to TRBJ1-2; whether TRBD1, the table's D call, matches the DNA was not checked. TRBV21-1 is annotated as a pseudogene. The CDR3 spans 15 residues.

V is TRBV29-1 and J is TRBJ1-2; 7 nucleotides align to TRBD1. The CDR3 is 13 amino acids. After removal of 1 base from V and 8 bases from J, the junction contained 7 bases not matched to a gene. CDR1 is SQVTM, CDR2 ANQGSEA, per germline. CDR3 sequence: CSVEATGDGGYTF. The CDR3 bases are TGCAGCGTTGAAGCCACAGGGGACGGGGGCTACACCTTC.

Turning to this clone: Germline is not matched at one junction end, which may reflect a read error. V gene TRBV7-9 combines with J gene TRBJ1-4, with TRBD1 identical over 10 bases. CDR3 length: 15 amino acids. Germline V CDR1 and CDR2: SEHNR, FQNEAQ (reference sequence). DNA of the CDR3: TGCGCCAGCAGCCAAGGGGACAGGGGATCTGAAAAACTGTTTTTT. This codes for CASSQGDRGSEKLFF.

The chain recombines TRBV19 with TRBJ2-7; 7 bases agree with TRBD2. Losses at the gene ends were 1 base for V and 7 bases for J; bases not matched to a gene: 10. This CDR3 has 15 amino acids. Germline V CDR1 and CDR2: LNHDA, SQIVND (reference sequence). The CDR3 spells CASSIAGGSSGEQYF. The CDR3 DNA reads TGTGCCAGTAGTATAGCGGGGGGATCCTCGGGGGAGCAGTACTTC.

The rearrangement joins TRBV5-4 to TRBJ2-5, with D possibly TRBD1 on 6 matching bases. Trimming cost V 4 bases and J 0 bases, with 10 bases left between them. Germline CDR1 SGHNT, CDR2 YYREEE (reference sequence). This CDR3 has 14 amino acids. CDR3 residues: CASSRTVYQETQYF. The CDR3 DNA is TGTGCCAGCAGCCGGACAGTCTACCAAGAGACCCAGTACTTC. Combining the CDR3 with reference TRBV5-4 and TRBJ2-5 gives the whole variable domain ETGVTQSPTHLIKTRGQQVTLRCSSQSGHNTVSWYQQALGQGPQFIFQYYREEENGRGNFPPRFSGLQFPNYSSELNVNALELDDSALYLCASSRTVYQETQYFGPGTRLLVL.

On this clone itself: The same CDR3 arises from other DNA sequences in this sample as well. The chain combines TRBV6-5 with TRBJ2-3, with 10 bases aligning to TRBD2. V was clipped by 6 bases and J by 8 bases; unmatched bases: 11. The CDR3 length is 15 residues. Germline V gene data show CDR1 as MNHEY and CDR2 as SVGAGI. In DNA, the CDR3 is TGTGCCAGCAGCTTTAGCGGGAGGCCCCCCGGTACGCAGTATTTT. Its protein product is CASSFSGRPPGTQYF.

A note on this clone: One end of the junction varies from germline; a read error may be responsible. This chain connects TRBV18 to TRBJ2-7, with TRBD2 identical over 8 bases. The CDR3 covers 16 residues. Per the germline V gene, CDR1 is KGHSH and CDR2 is LQKENI. The CDR3 reads CASSPKTSGGTYEQSF. The CDR3 nucleotides are TGTGCCAGCTCGCCTAAAACCAGCGGGGGTACCTACGAGCAGTCCTTC.

This chain uses TRBV5-1 with TRBJ2-1; 9 bases agree with TRBD1. Germline V gives CDR1 SGHRS, CDR2 YFSETQ. After removal of 0 bases from V and 4 bases from J, the junction contained 8 bases not matched to a gene. The length of the CDR3 is 17 residues. As DNA, the CDR3 is TGCGCCAGCAGCTTGGCACTACAGGGGGCAGGGTACAATGAGCAGTTCTTC. Its protein product is CASSLALQGAGYNEQFF.

The chain uses TRBV4-3 and TRBJ2-5; D remains ambiguous. Looked up from germline, CDR1 is LGHNA and CDR2 is YSLEER. This CDR3 region has 13 residues. V was cut by 0 bases and J by 7 bases, with 9 bases left in between. The CDR3 sequence: CASSQDGSSTQYF. The CDR3 DNA reads as TGCGCCAGCAGCCAAGATGGCTCATCGACCCAGTACTTC.

This chain connects TRBV18 to TRBJ2-7; D call uncertain. Germline V CDR1 and CDR2: KGHSH, LQKENI. The CDR3 has 12 amino acids. V dropped 3 bases and J dropped 5 bases, with 8 bases sitting between them. The CDR3 loop is CASSPKENEQYF. As DNA, the CDR3 is TGTGCCAGCTCACCCAAGGAGAACGAGCAGTACTTC.

The chain links TRBV9 to TRBJ2-3, with 8 bases that match TRBD1. V gave up 4 bases and J gave up 2 bases; unmatched junction bases: 12. CDR1 is SGDLS, CDR2 YYNGEE, per germline. The length of the CDR3 is 17 residues. The CDR3, as DNA: TGTGCCAGCAGCACCCAGGTAGGGACAGGATACACAGATACGCAGTATTTT. Translation gives CASSTQVGTGYTDTQYF.

The chain recombines TRBV5-1 with TRBJ2-2; a possible D gene is TRBD2 (5 bases). Germline V gene lookup returns CDR1 SGHRS and CDR2 YFSETQ. Trimming shortened V by 0 bases and J by 4 bases, and 10 bases separated the two germline ends. The CDR3 has 15 amino acids. The CDR3 region is CASSLALAGTGELFF. The CDR3 nucleotides read TGCGCCAGCAGCTTGGCGCTAGCAGGCACCGGGGAGCTGTTTTTT.